The 27 T cell receptor beta chains below come from one sample, sequenced in a study of technical replicates of blood from several donors. Libraries were prepared by immunoSEQ multiplex PCR; TCRdb keeps only in-frame clonotypes and omits some of them. The sample records about 76,000 clones, about 86% being singletons. The sequenced material came from PBMCs. These receptors were collected from a human donor in good health. Some clones in this sample may be carry-over from other donors' samples.

This chain uses TRBV6-1 with TRBJ1-2; 10 bases agree with TRBD1. The CDR3 totals 14 residues. The germline V gene has CDR1 MNHNS and CDR2 SASEGT. J was trimmed by 7 bases and V by 7 bases; bases with no gene match: 9. The CDR3 loop is CASITGTGVFGYTF. The DNA of the CDR3 is TGTGCCAGCATTACAGGGACAGGGGTATTTGGCTACACCTTC.

This clone showed up just a few times. V usage is TRBV7-9 and J usage is TRBJ1-4; D is possibly TRBD1 (6 bases). Trimming took off 4 bases at V and 5 bases at J, with 14 bases between the two ends. Germline V gene sequence: CDR1 SEHNR, CDR2 FQNEAQ (reference sequence). The CDR3 has 15 amino acids. CDR3 amino acids: CASSSTDSTNEKLFF. The CDR3 nucleotides are TGTGCCAGCAGCTCAACGGACAGTACGAATGAAAAACTGTTTTTT.

This chain links TRBV11-2 with TRBJ1-4; D is uncertain. CDR3 size: 16 residues. Germline CDR1 and CDR2: SGHAT and FQNNGV. Trimming stripped 1 base from V and 6 bases from J, with 15 bases between. This chain's CDR3 is CASSLALVAGDEKLFF. Here the CDR3 DNA reads TGTGCCAGCAGCTTAGCGTTAGTGGCGGGTGATGAAAAACTGTTTTTT.

This clone occurred once. This rearrangement joins TRBV6-4 to TRBJ2-1, with D perhaps matching TRBD1 (6 bases). The V end was cut by 2 bases, the J end by 4 bases, with 12 bases between. The CDR3 spans 15 residues. Per the germline V gene, CDR1 is MRHNA and CDR2 is SNTAGT. The CDR3: CASSDGTMGYNEQFF. The CDR3 DNA sequence: TGTGCCAGCAGTGACGGGACAATGGGGTACAATGAGCAGTTCTTC.

This clone occurred a few times. The gene calls are TRBV7-9 and TRBJ1-3; 9 bases fit TRBD1. V was clipped by 9 bases and J by 2 bases; unmatched bases: 2. The germline CDR1 and CDR2 sequences are SEHNR and FQNEAQ (reference sequence). The CDR3 extends over 13 amino acids. The CDR3 coding sequence is TGTGCCAGAGGGACAGGGACTGGAAACACCATATATTTT. Protein product: CARGTGTGNTIYF.

This sequence joins TRBV4-1 and TRBJ1-2, with unresolved D. The CDR3 covers 15 residues. Trimming removed 1 base at V and 0 bases at J, with 9 bases between. Germline V gene sequence: CDR1 MGHRA, CDR2 YSYEKL. Here the CDR3 DNA reads TGCGCCAGCAGCCAAGCTGCTACAGCTAACTATGGCTACACCTTC. This sequence encodes CASSQAATANYGYTF.

V gene TRBV6-5 combines with J gene TRBJ2-5; perhaps TRBD2 as D (5 bases). CDR3 length: 13 amino acids. Germline lookup yields CDR1 MNHEY and CDR2 SVGAGI. Trimming removed 5 bases from V and 9 bases from J, with 16 bases in between. The CDR3 DNA reads TGTGCCAGCAGTGGTCGACTATCTAGTCCCCAGTACTTC. Its protein is CASSGRLSSPQYF.

The chain combines TRBV7-2 with TRBJ2-2, with D tentatively TRBD1 (5 bases). The CDR3 is made up of 16 amino acids. V was shortened by 2 bases and J by 2 bases, with 12 bases between the two germline ends. CDR1 and CDR2 from the germline V gene are SGHTA and FQGNSA. CDR3 sequence: CASSLQTAQNTGELFF. CDR3 sequence (DNA): TGTGCCAGCAGCTTACAGACAGCACAAAACACCGGGGAGCTGTTTTTT.

V is TRBV30 and J is TRBJ1-3; D is perhaps TRBD1 (5 bases). V lost 0 bases and J lost 8, with 5 bases in between. Per the germline V gene, CDR1 is GTSNPN and CDR2 is SVGIG (reference sequence). The CDR3 sequence is 11 residues long. The CDR3 sequence: CAWSVGDTIYF. CDR3 nucleotide sequence: TGTGCCTGGAGTGTAGGGGACACCATATATTTT.

The V call is TRBV6-5, the J call TRBJ2-1, with 9 bases lining up with TRBD1. J gave up 6 bases and V 6 bases, and 6 bases lay outside the gene matches. From germline, CDR1 is MNHEY and CDR2 SVGAGI. The CDR3 is 14 residues long. Here the CDR3 reads CASRGQGSFNEQFF. CDR3 sequence (DNA): TGTGCCAGCAGAGGACAGGGGTCGTTCAATGAGCAGTTCTTC.

This rearrangement joins TRBV27 to TRBJ2-5; 8 bases align to TRBD1. V lost 5 bases and J lost 4; bases outside the gene matches: 15. CDR1 and CDR2 from the germline V gene are MNHEY and SMNVEV (reference sequence). CDR3 length: 17 residues. The CDR3 loop reads CASSQEKRTGRPETQYF. CDR3 DNA sequence: TGTGCCAGCAGTCAAGAAAAACGGACAGGGCGGCCAGAGACCCAGTACTTC.

The V gene is TRBV7-9, the J gene TRBJ2-1, with TRBD2 matching 13 bases. Germline V gives CDR1 SEHNR, CDR2 FQNEAQ (reference sequence). The CDR3 covers 16 residues. V shed 7 bases and J 2 bases; nucleotides not matched to a gene: 5. CDR3 sequence (DNA): TGTGCCAGCATCATGGGACTAGCGGGGACCTACAATGAGCAGTTCTTC. Its translation: CASIMGLAGTYNEQFF.

The V gene is TRBV7-2, the J gene TRBJ2-3, with TRBD1 matching over 9 bases. Germline CDR1 is SGHTA and CDR2 is FQGNSA. The CDR3 loop spans 15 amino acids. After removal of 4 bases from V and 1 base from J, the junction contained 3 bases not matched to a gene. CDR3: CASSSDRGGTDTQYF. The CDR3 DNA reads as TGTGCCAGCAGCTCGGACAGGGGAGGCACAGATACGCAGTATTTT.

The chain couples TRBV5-6 to TRBJ1-6; perhaps TRBD1 as D (6 bases). This CDR3 is 18 amino acids long. The V gene's germline CDR1 is SGHDT and CDR2 YYEEEE. V lost 4 bases and J lost 0, with 17 bases in between. The CDR3 DNA reads TGTGCCAGCAGCGTATATACCACAGGGAGCTCCTATAATTCACCCCTCCACTTT. As protein: CASSVYTTGSSYNSPLHF. The whole variable domain, filled in from reference TRBV5-6 and TRBJ1-6, reads DAGVTQSPTHLIKTRGQQVTLRCSPKSGHDTVSWYQQALGQGPQFIFQYYEEEERQRGNFPDRFSGHQFPNYSSELNVNALLLGDSALYLCASSVYTTGSSYNSPLHFGNGTRLTVT.

CDR3 nucleotide sequence: TGCGCCAGCAGCCAAGATCGACTAGCGGGAGTAAGGTACGAGCAGTACTTC. It codes for CASSQDRLAGVRYEQYF. The V call is TRBV4-1, the J call TRBJ2-7; TRBD2 aligns across 12 bases. Germline CDR1 and CDR2: MGHRA and YSYEKL. Trimming at V came to 0 bases and at J to 4 bases, leaving 7 bases not matched to a gene. This CDR3 has 17 amino acids.

V is TRBV30 and J is TRBJ2-7; 8 nucleotides align to TRBD2. V lost 4 bases and J lost 6; bases outside the gene matches: 8. Germline CDR1 GTSNPN, CDR2 SVGIG (reference sequence). The CDR3 is 13 residues long. CDR3 protein: CAWNRGRFSEQYF. For the CDR3, the DNA is TGTGCCTGGAATCGCGGGAGGTTCTCCGAGCAGTACTTC.

For the CDR3, the DNA is TGTGCCAGCAGCTCGATAGCCACCGGGGAGCTGTTTTTT. Amino acids: CASSSIATGELFF. The rearrangement joins TRBV11-2 to TRBJ2-2; D call uncertain. Germline V gene data show CDR1 as SGHAT and CDR2 as FQNNGV. With 4 bases removed from V and 4 bases from J, the gap between germline ends came to 7 bases. The CDR3 is 13 amino acids.

V usage is TRBV7-2 and J usage is TRBJ1-5, with D perhaps TRBD1 (6 bases). The ends were cut back, 3 bases at V and 0 bases at J, with 9 bases in the middle. Germline lookup yields CDR1 SGHTA and CDR2 FQGNSA. The CDR3 is made up of 15 amino acids. CDR3 nucleotides: TGTGCCAGCAGCTTTGGGGGCTCTAGCAATCAGCCCCAGCATTTT. Amino acid sequence: CASSFGGSSNQPQHF. The full variable domain, completed using reference TRBV7-2 and TRBJ1-5, is GAGVSQSPSNKVTEKGKDVELRCDPISGHTALYWYRQSLGQGLEFLIYFQGNSAPDKSGLPSDRFSAERTGGSVSTLTIQRTQQEDSAVYLCASSFGGSSNQPQHFGDGTRLSIL.

V and J are TRBV5-4 and TRBJ2-3; 11 bases are shared with TRBD2. The CDR3 consists of 15 residues. The trim removed 1 base at V and 5 bases at J, leaving 3 bases unmatched. In germline, CDR1 is SGHNT, CDR2 YYREEE (reference sequence). As DNA, the CDR3 is TGTGCCAGCAGCTTGAGTAGCGGGAGGGGAGATACGCAGTATTTT. It is translated as CASSLSSGRGDTQYF.

This rearrangement joins TRBV5-1 to TRBJ1-1; TRBD1 matches at 8 bases. This CDR3 comprises 13 residues. V lost 3 bases, J lost 5 bases, and 3 bases stayed unmatched. Germline V gene lookup returns CDR1 SGHRS and CDR2 YFSETQ. CDR3 coding DNA: TGCGCCAGCAGCTCACAGGGGGGGACTGAAGCTTTCTTT. This sequence encodes CASSSQGGTEAFF.

This chain links TRBV7-9 with TRBJ2-5, with 16 bases identical to TRBD2. V lost 4 bases and J lost 4; bases outside the gene matches: 6. The CDR3 sequence is 17 residues long. From germline, CDR1 is SEHNR and CDR2 FQNEAQ (reference sequence). The CDR3 coding sequence is TGTGCCAGCAGCTCAATGGGACTAGCGGGAGGGCCAGAGACCCAGTACTTC. It encodes CASSSMGLAGGPETQYF.

V is TRBV27 and J is TRBJ2-3, with D perhaps TRBD2 (5 bases). The germline V and J ends were trimmed by 4 bases and 7 bases, with 12 bases remaining between them. CDR1 is MNHEY, CDR2 SMNVEV, per germline (reference sequence). The CDR3 extends over 13 amino acids. The CDR3 loop is CASSWPGSHTQYF. DNA for the CDR3: TGTGCCAGCAGTTGGCCGGGATCCCATACGCAGTATTTT.

This rearrangement joins TRBV5-1 to TRBJ1-1; tentatively, D is TRBD1 (6 bases). V lost 7 bases to trimming and J lost 4 bases, with 23 bases between them. The CDR3 runs to 16 residues. Germline CDR1 and CDR2: SGHRS and YFSETQ. CDR3 amino acids: CASGSGPGQLGTEAFF. CDR3 sequence (DNA): TGCGCCAGCGGATCGGGCCCAGGACAGTTGGGCACTGAAGCTTTCTTT.

V and J are TRBV7-2 and TRBJ2-3; 11 nucleotides agree with TRBD2. There are 19 residues in the CDR3. Germline V gene lookup returns CDR1 SGHTA and CDR2 FQGNSA. After removal of 5 bases from V and 3 bases from J, the junction contained 16 bases not matched to a gene. This CDR3 is CASSAPRLAGGPRTDTQYF. CDR3 DNA: TGTGCCAGCAGCGCTCCCCGGTTAGCGGGGGGGCCCCGGACAGATACGCAGTATTTT.

The gene calls are TRBV19 and TRBJ1-3; possibly TRBD1 for D (5 bases). The CDR3 extends over 13 amino acids. The V gene's germline CDR1 is LNHDA and CDR2 SQIVND (reference sequence). The V and J ends lost 6 bases and 0 bases respectively, with 6 bases between them. The CDR3 spells CASRGGSGNTIYF. CDR3 bases: TGTGCCAGTAGGGGGGGCTCTGGAAACACCATATATTTT.

The genes are TRBV19 and TRBJ1-2; 7 bases agree with TRBD1. Germline CDR1 and CDR2: LNHDA and SQIVND (reference sequence). V trimming: 6 bases; J trimming: 8 bases; junction bases outside the gene matches: 6. The CDR3 extends over 12 amino acids. This CDR3 reads CASSEGAWGYTF. The CDR3 DNA reads TGTGCCAGTAGCGAGGGGGCATGGGGCTACACCTTC.

Only one count was recorded for this clone. The rearrangement uses TRBV5-5 and TRBJ1-5; 9 bases fit TRBD1. Germline CDR1 is SGHKS and CDR2 is YYEKEE (reference sequence). The CDR3 has 17 amino acids. With 4 bases clipped from V and 4 bases from J, the junction kept 12 bases outside the gene matches. The DNA for the CDR3 is TGTGCCAGCAGCCTAAGATCGGACAGGGGAGGGAATCAGCCCCAGCATTTT. It encodes CASSLRSDRGGNQPQHF.